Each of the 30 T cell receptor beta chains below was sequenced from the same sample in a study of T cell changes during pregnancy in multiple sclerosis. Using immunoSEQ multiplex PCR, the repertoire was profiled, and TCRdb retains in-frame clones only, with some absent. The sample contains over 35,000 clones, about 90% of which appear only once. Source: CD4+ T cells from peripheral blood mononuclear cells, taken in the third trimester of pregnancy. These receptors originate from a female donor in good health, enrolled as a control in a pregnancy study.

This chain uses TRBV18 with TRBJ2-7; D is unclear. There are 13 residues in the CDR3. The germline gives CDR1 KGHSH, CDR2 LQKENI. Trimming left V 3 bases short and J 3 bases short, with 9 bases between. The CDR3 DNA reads TGTGCCAGCTCACCGGCGGCTAACTACGAGCAGTACTTC. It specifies CASSPAANYEQYF.

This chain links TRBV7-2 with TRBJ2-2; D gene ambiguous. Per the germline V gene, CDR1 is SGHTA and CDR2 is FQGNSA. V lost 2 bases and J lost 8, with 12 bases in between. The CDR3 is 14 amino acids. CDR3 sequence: CASSLNQVRGELFF. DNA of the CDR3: TGTGCCAGCAGCTTAAACCAAGTGCGAGGGGAGCTGTTTTTT.

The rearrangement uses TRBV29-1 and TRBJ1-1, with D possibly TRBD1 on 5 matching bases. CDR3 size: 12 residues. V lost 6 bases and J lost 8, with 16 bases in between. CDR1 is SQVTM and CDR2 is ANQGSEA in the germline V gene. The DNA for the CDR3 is TGCAGCGTCCGCACGGGACTCTCCGAAGCTTTCTTT. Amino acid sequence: CSVRTGLSEAFF.

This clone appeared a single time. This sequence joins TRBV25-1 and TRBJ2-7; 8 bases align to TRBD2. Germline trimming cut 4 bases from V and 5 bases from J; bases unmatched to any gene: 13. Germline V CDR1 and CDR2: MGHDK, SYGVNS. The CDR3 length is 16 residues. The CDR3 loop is CASSVPWKKRENEQYF. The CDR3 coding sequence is TGTGCCAGCAGTGTCCCCTGGAAGAAGCGGGAGAACGAGCAGTACTTC.

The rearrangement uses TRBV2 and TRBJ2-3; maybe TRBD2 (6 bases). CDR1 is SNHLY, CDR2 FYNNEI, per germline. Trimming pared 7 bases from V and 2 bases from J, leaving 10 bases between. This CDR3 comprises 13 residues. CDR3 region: CASMGGTTDTQYF. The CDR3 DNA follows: TGTGCCAGCATGGGGGGAACCACAGATACGCAGTATTTT.

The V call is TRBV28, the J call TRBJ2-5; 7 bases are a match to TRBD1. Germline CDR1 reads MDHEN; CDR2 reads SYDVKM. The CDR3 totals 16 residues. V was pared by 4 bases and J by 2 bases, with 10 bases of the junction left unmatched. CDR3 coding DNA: TGTGCCAGCAGTTCCCATGGGACAGCCAGGCAAGAGACCCAGTACTTC. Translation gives CASSSHGTARQETQYF.

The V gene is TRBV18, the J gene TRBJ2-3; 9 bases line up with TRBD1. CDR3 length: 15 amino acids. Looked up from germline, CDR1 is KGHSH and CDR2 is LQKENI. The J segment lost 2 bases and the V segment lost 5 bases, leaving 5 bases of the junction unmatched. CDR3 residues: CASSSRDRDTDTQYF. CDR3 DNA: TGTGCCAGCTCAAGCCGGGACAGGGACACAGATACGCAGTATTTT.

The CDR3 DNA is TGTGCCACCACGGGAGGTCCCAATGAGCAGTTCTTC. Translating gives CATTGGPNEQFF. The rearrangement links TRBV6-5 to TRBJ2-1; TRBD2 matches 7 bases. CDR1 is MNHEY, CDR2 SVGAGI, per germline. V was pared by 10 bases and J by 6 bases, with 6 bases of the junction left unmatched. This CDR3 comprises 12 residues.

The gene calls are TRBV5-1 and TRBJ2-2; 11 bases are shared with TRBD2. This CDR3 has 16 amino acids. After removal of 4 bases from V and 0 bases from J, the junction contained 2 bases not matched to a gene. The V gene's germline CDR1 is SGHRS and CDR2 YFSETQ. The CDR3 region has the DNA TGCGCCAGCAGCAGGGGACTAGCGGCGAACACCGGGGAGCTGTTTTTT. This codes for CASSRGLAANTGELFF.

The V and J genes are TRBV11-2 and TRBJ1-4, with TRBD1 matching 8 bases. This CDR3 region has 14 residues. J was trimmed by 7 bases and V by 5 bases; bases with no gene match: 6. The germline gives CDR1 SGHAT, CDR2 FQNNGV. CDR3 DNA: TGTGCCAGCAGCCTTCGTGGGACAGGTGAAAAACTGTTTTTT. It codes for CASSLRGTGEKLFF.

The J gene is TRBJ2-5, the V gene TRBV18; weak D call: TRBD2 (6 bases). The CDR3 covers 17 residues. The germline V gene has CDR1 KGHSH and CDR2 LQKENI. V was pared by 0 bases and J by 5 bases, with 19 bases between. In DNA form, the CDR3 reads TGTGCCAGCTCACCACCAGGCTTGAGGAGGGAGGTGGAGACCCAGTACTTC. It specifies CASSPPGLRREVETQYF.

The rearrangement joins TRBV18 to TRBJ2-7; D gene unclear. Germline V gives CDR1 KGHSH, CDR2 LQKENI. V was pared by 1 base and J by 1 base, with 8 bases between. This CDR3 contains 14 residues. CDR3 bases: TGTGCCAGCTCACCACGAGACACGTCCTACGAGCAGTACTTC. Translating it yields CASSPRDTSYEQYF.

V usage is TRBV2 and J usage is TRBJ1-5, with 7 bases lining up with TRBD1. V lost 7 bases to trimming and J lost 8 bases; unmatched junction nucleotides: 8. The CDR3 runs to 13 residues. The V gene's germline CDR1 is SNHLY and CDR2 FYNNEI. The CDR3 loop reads CASKGQVEKPQHF. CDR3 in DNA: TGTGCCAGCAAAGGACAGGTAGAAAAGCCCCAGCATTTT.

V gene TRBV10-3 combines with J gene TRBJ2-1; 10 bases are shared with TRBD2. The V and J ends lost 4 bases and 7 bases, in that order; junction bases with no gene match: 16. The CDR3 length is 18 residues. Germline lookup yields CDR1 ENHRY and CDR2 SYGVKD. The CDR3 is CAISVSRDSASGRNEQFF. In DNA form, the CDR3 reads TGTGCCATCAGTGTTTCCCGGGACTCCGCTAGCGGGAGAAATGAGCAGTTCTTC.

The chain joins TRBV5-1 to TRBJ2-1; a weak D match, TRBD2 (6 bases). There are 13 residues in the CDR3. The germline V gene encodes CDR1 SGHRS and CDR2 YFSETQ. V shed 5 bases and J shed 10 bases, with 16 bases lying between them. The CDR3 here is CASRSPGEEEQFF. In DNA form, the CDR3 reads TGCGCCAGCAGATCTCCGGGAGAAGAAGAGCAGTTCTTC.

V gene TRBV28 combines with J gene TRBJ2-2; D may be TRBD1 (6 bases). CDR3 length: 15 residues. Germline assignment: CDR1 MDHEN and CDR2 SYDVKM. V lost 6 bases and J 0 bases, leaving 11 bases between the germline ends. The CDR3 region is CASSEQGTNTGELFF. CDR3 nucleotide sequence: TGTGCCAGCAGCGAACAGGGAACGAACACCGGGGAGCTGTTTTTT.

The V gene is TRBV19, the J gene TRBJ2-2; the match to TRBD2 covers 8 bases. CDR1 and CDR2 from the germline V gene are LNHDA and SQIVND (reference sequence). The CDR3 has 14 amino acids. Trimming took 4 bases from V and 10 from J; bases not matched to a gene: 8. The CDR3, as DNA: TGTGCCAGTAGTAGAGGACTAGCCCGCGAGGAGCTGTTTTTT. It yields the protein CASSRGLAREELFF.

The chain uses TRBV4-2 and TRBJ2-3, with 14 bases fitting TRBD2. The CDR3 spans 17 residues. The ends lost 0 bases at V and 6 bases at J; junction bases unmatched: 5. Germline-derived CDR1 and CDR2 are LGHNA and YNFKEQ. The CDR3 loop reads CASSQDPTSGGGDTQYF. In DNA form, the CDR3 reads TGTGCCAGCAGCCAAGATCCGACTAGCGGGGGGGGCGATACGCAGTATTTT.

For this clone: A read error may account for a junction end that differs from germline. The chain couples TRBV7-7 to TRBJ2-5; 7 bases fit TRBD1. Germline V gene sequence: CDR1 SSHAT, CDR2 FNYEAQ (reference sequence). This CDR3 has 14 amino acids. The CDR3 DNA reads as TGTGCTAGCAGCCAAGGGACAGCTCAAGAGACCCAGTACTTC. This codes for CASSQGTAQETQYF.

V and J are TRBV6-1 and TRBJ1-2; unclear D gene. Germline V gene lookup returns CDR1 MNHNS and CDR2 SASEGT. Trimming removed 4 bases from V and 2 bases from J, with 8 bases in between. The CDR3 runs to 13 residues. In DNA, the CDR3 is TGTGCCAGCAGTGCCGGAGCAAACTATGGCTACACCTTC. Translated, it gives CASSAGANYGYTF.

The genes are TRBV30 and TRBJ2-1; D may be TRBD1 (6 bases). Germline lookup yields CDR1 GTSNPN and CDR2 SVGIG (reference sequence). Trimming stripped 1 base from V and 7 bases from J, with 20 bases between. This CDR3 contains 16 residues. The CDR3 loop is CAWSASNRVSRNEQFF. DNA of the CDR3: TGTGCCTGGAGTGCTTCGAACAGGGTTTCTCGTAATGAGCAGTTCTTC.

CDR3 protein: CASTDGGLVYEQYF. For the CDR3, the DNA is TGTGCCAGCACTGACGGGGGGTTAGTCTACGAGCAGTACTTC. The chain combines TRBV28 with TRBJ2-7, with 7 bases that match TRBD2. CDR3 length equals 14 residues. V was clipped by 7 bases and J by 3 bases; unmatched bases: 9. Germline V gives CDR1 MDHEN, CDR2 SYDVKM. Full variable domain (outside the CDR3, taken from reference TRBV28 and TRBJ2-7): DVKVTQSSRYLVKRTGEKVFLECVQDMDHENMFWYRQDPGLGLRLIYFSYDVKMKEKGDIPEGYSVSREKKERFSLILESASTNQTSMYLCASTDGGLVYEQYFGPGTRLTVT.

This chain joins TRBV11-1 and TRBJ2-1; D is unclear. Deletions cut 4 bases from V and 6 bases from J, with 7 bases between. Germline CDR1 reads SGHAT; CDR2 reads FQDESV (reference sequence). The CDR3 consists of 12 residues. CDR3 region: CASSSRFNEQFF. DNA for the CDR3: TGTGCCAGCAGCTCCAGATTCAATGAGCAGTTCTTC.

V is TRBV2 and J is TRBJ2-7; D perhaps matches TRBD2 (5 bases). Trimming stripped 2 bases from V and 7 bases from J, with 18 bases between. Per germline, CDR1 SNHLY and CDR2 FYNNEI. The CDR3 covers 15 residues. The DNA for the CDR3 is TGTGCCAGCAGTGAACGGAGGACGGAGTCGTCGGAGCAGTACTTC. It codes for CASSERRTESSEQYF.

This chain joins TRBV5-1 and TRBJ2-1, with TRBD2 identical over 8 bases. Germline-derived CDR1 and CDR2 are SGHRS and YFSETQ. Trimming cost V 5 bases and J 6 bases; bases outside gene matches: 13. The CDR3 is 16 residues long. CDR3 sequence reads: CASSGGGTRGPNEQFF. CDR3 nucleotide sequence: TGCGCCAGCAGTGGGGGCGGGACTAGAGGTCCCAATGAGCAGTTCTTC.

The CDR3 spells CASSVGGGVKTQYF. The CDR3 bases are TGTGCCAGCAGTGTAGGCGGGGGCGTCAAGACCCAGTACTTC. V and J are TRBV2 and TRBJ2-5; a possible D gene is TRBD2 (7 bases). The CDR3 length is 14 residues. Germline V gene sequence: CDR1 SNHLY, CDR2 FYNNEI. Trimming took off 4 bases at V and 6 bases at J, with 15 bases between the two ends. Supplemented by reference TRBV2 and TRBJ2-5, the full variable domain reads EPEVTQTPSHQVTQMGQEVILRCVPISNHLYFYWYRQILGQKVEFLVSFYNNEISEKSEIFDDQFSVERPDGSNFTLKIRSTKLEDSAMYFCASSVGGGVKTQYFGPGTRLLVL.

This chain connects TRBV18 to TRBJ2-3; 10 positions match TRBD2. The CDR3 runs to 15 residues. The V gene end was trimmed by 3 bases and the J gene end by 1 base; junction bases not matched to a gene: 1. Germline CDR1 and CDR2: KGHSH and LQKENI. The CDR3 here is CASSPLAGGTDTQYF. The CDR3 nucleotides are TGTGCCAGCTCACCGCTAGCGGGGGGCACAGATACGCAGTATTTT. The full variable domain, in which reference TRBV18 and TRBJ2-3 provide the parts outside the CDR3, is NAGVMQNPRHLVRRRGQEARLRCSPMKGHSHVYWYRQLPEEGLKFMVYLQKENIIDESGMPKERFSAEFPKEGPSILRIQQVVRGDSAAYFCASSPLAGGTDTQYFGPGTRLTVL.

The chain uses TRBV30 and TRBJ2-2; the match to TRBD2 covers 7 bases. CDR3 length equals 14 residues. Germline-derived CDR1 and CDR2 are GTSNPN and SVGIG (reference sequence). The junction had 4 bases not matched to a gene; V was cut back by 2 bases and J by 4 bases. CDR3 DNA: TGTGCCTGGAGTCGGGCTAGCGGCACCGGGGAGCTGTTTTTT. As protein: CAWSRASGTGELFF.

The CDR3 DNA reads as TGTGCCAGCAGCTCAGCGGGAGGGCTGAGGGAGCAGTACTTC. Protein product: CASSSAGGLREQYF. The V gene is TRBV7-2, the J gene TRBJ2-7; 10 bases are shared with TRBD2. V shed 4 bases, J shed 7 bases, and the junction held 7 bases outside the gene matches. Germline CDR1 is SGHTA and CDR2 is FQGNSA. The CDR3 has 14 amino acids. The full variable domain, its missing parts supplied by reference TRBV7-2 and TRBJ2-7, is GAGVSQSPSNKVTEKGKDVELRCDPISGHTALYWYRQSLGQGLEFLIYFQGNSAPDKSGLPSDRFSAERTGGSVSTLTIQRTQQEDSAVYLCASSSAGGLREQYFGPGTRLTVT.

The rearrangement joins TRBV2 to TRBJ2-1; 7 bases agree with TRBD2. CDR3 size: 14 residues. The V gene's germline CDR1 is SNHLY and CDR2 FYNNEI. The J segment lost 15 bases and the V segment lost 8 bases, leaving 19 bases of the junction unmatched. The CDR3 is CASGLSGYQGSLFF. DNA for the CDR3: TGTGCCAGCGGACTTAGCGGGTACCAAGGCTCTCTGTTCTTC.